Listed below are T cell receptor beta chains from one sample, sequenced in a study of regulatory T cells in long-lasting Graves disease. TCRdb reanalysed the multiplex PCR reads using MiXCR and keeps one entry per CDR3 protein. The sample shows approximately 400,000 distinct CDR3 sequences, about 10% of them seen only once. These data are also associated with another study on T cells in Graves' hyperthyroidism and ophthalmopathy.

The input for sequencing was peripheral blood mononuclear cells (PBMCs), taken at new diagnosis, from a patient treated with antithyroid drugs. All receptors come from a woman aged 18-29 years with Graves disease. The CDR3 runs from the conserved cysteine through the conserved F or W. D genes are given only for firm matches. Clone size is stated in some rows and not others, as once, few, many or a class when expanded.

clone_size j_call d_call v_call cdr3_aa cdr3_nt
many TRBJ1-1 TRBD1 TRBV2 CASSVPTGPVATEAFF TGTGCCAGCAGTGTTCCGACAGGGCCGGTCGCCACTGAAGCTTTCTTT
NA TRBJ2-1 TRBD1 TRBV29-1 CSVAGQVVYNEQFF TGCAGCGTTGCGGGACAGGTCGTTTACAATGAGCAGTTCTTC
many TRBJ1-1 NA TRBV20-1 CRIEGRGNTEAFF TGCAGAATCGAGGGCAGGGGGAACACTGAAGCTTTCTTT
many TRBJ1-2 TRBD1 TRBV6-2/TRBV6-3 CASRSGTDPNYGYTF TGTGCCAGCAGGTCTGGGACAGACCCTAACTATGGCTACACCTTC
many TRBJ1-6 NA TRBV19 CASRRGRVVSSPLHF TGTGCCAGTAGACGGGGGCGCGTAGTCTCGTCACCCCTCCACTTT
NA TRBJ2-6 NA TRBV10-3 CAIRVQGLDPGANVLIF TGTGCCATCAGAGTCCAGGGGTTAGATCCTGGGGCCAACGTCCTGATTTTC
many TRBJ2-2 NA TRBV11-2 CASTSLRGAGELFF TGTGCCAGCACCTCCCTGAGAGGGGCCGGGGAGCTGTTTTTT
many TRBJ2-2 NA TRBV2 CARAGFGTGELFF TGTGCCAGAGCAGGGTTCGGGACCGGGGAGCTGTTTTTT
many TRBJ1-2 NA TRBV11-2 CASSQAGLNYGYTF TGTGCCAGCAGCCAGGCGGGGCTTAACTATGGCTACACCTTC
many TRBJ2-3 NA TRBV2 CASSARRGGTDTQYF TGTGCCAGCAGTGCCCGTCGGGGTGGTACAGATACGCAGTATTTT
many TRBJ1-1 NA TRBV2 CASSGQQNTEAFF TGTGCCAGCAGCGGACAGCAAAACACTGAAGCTTTCTTT
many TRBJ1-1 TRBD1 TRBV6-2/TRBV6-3 CASSYPRGQGSAEAFF TGTGCCAGCAGTTACCCAAGGGGACAGGGGAGCGCTGAAGCTTTCTTT
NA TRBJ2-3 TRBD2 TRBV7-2 CASSLSTSPDTQYF TGTGCCAGCAGCTTATCGACTAGCCCAGATACGCAGTATTTT
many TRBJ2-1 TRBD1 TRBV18 CASSPAQGGSYNEQFF TGTGCCAGCTCACCAGCACAGGGGGGCTCCTACAATGAGCAGTTCTTC
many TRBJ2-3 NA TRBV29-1 CSVVLPTESNTDTQYF TGCAGCGTTGTTTTGCCGACAGAGTCAAACACAGATACGCAGTATTTT
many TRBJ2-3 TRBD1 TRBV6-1 CASTQRDRGTDTQYF TGTGCCAGCACCCAACGGGACAGGGGAACAGATACGCAGTATTTT
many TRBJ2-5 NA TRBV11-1 CASSPPGGVETQYF TGTGCCAGCAGCCCACCGGGTGGGGTCGAGACCCAGTACTTC
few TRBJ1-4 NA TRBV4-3 CASSPLNEAEHATNEKLFF TGCGCCAGCAGCCCCTTGAATGAAGCAGAACATGCAACTAATGAAAAACTGTTTTTT
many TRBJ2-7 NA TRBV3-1 CATAGQSREQYF TGTGCCACTGCGGGCCAGAGTCGCGAGCAGTACTTC
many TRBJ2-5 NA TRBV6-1 CATASETQYF TGTGCCACCGCTTCGGAGACCCAGTACTTC
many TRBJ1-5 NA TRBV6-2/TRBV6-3 CASSYLRTDYSNQPQHF TGTGCCAGCAGTTACCTCCGGACCGATTATAGCAATCAGCCCCAGCATTTT
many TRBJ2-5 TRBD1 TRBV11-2 CASSLIQGAWETQYF TGTGCCAGCAGCTTAATACAGGGGGCTTGGGAGACCCAGTACTTC